The T cell receptor beta chain described here comes from a study of blood T cell repertoires in COVID-19. Looked up from germline, CDR1 is MRHNA and CDR2 is SNTAGT. The trim removed 6 bases at V and 1 base at J, leaving 6 bases unmatched. The CDR3 contains 15 residues. Methods used by the authors: By means of reference gene primer amplification, nucleated cell counts were estimated. The table came from immunoSEQ multiplex PCR; TCRdb's copy has only in-frame clones and leaves some out. The V and J calls and clone size come from that table; D and trimming were worked out from the DNA. The repertoire holds about 140,000 clones, roughly 85% seen once, with approximately 2.5% in the top ten.

This TCR was recovered from a human donor with acute or convalescent COVID-19. The donor label of this sample is uncertain. The sequenced sample consisted of peripheral blood. The chain combines TRBV6-4 with TRBJ2-5, with 9 bases aligning to TRBD2. Written as DNA, the CDR3 is TGTGCCAGCAGCGGAGCGGGGGGCCTCCAAGAGACCCAGTACTTC. This translates into CASSGAGGLQETQYF.